This entry lists 15 T cell receptor beta chains sequenced from one sample in a study of blood T cell repertoires in COVID-19. Assay used: immunoSEQ multiplex PCR; TCRdb lists only in-frame clones, some missing. Of 350,000 or so clones listed, approximately 89% are singletons. The sequencing input was peripheral blood. The receptors were gathered from a woman aged 60-75 years with COVID-19, enrolled during active disease.

The chain is built from TRBV5-1 and TRBJ1-4; D may be TRBD1 (5 bases). Between the trimmed V and J ends, which lost 0 bases and 0 bases, there was a span of 6 bases. This CDR3 contains 15 residues. The germline V gene has CDR1 SGHRS and CDR2 YFSETQ. Here the CDR3 reads CASSLVQATNEKLFF. The CDR3 DNA sequence: TGCGCCAGCAGCTTGGTACAGGCAACTAATGAAAAACTGTTTTTT.

This clone has just one count. The chain couples TRBV19 to TRBJ2-3; D might be TRBD2 (6 bases). V gave up 10 bases and J gave up 0 bases, with 11 bases separating them. The CDR3 length is 13 residues. Germline CDR1 LNHDA, CDR2 SQIVND (reference sequence). The CDR3 sequence is CATLRESTDTQYF. CDR3 in DNA: TGTGCCACCCTTCGGGAGAGCACAGATACGCAGTATTTT. Full variable domain (missing parts from reference TRBV19 and TRBJ2-3): DGGITQSPKYLFRKEGQNVTLSCEQNLNHDAMYWYRQDPGQGLRLIYYSQIVNDFQKGDIAEGYSVSREKKESFPLTVTSAQKNPTAFYLCATLRESTDTQYFGPGTRLTVL.

The gene calls are TRBV6-2 or TRBV6-3 and TRBJ2-2; D might be TRBD1 (5 bases). Trimming took 4 bases from V and 8 from J, leaving 11 bases between them. The CDR3 sequence is 13 residues long. The germline gives CDR1 MNHEY, CDR2 SVGEGT. CDR3: CASSSQENGELFF. In nucleotides, the CDR3 is TGTGCCAGCAGTTCACAGGAGAATGGGGAGCTGTTTTTT.

The chain combines TRBV2 with TRBJ1-6; 8 nucleotides line up with TRBD1. Unmatched junction bases numbered 2, after V lost 7 bases and J lost 6 bases. Germline V lookup: CDR1 SNHLY, CDR2 FYNNEI. The CDR3 has 13 amino acids. The CDR3 sequence is CASTGQGNSPLHF. CDR3 sequence (DNA): TGTGCCAGCACAGGACAGGGTAATTCACCCCTCCACTTT.

The rearrangement joins TRBV9 to TRBJ2-1; 8 bases match TRBD2. The CDR3 loop spans 14 amino acids. Per the germline V gene, CDR1 is SGDLS and CDR2 is YYNGEE. Trimming removed 4 bases from V and 9 bases from J; junction bases left unmatched: 9. The CDR3 DNA reads TGTGCCAGCAGCTTCAGCGGGGGCGAGGGTGAGCAGTTCTTC. It translates to CASSFSGGEGEQFF.

J is TRBJ1-3 and V is TRBV2; TRBD1 matches 7 bases. The germline gives CDR1 SNHLY, CDR2 FYNNEI. Trimming at V came to 8 bases and at J to 0 bases, leaving 7 bases not matched to a gene. This CDR3 contains 15 residues. The CDR3 is CASGPNRGSGNTIYF. CDR3 nucleotides: TGTGCCAGCGGACCCAACAGGGGCTCTGGAAACACCATATATTTT. Full variable domain (rest looked up from reference TRBV2 and TRBJ1-3): EPEVTQTPSHQVTQMGQEVILRCVPISNHLYFYWYRQILGQKVEFLVSFYNNEISEKSEIFDDQFSVERPDGSNFTLKIRSTKLEDSAMYFCASGPNRGSGNTIYFGEGSWLTVV.

This clone was picked up a small number of times. V and J are TRBV28 and TRBJ2-7; 7 bases are a match to TRBD1. The germline CDR1 and CDR2 sequences are MDHEN and SYDVKM. This CDR3 is built from 13 residues. After removal of 11 bases from V and 3 bases from J, the junction contained 10 bases not matched to a gene. For the CDR3, the DNA is TGTGCCTCTGGACAGGCGCGCCTCTACGAGCAGTACTTC. This translates into CASGQARLYEQYF.

The CDR3 DNA reads as TGTGCCAGTGGGACAGGGTACGAGCAGTACTTC. Its translation: CASGTGYEQYF. The V call is TRBV19, the J call TRBJ2-7; 9 bases line up with TRBD1. The CDR3 consists of 11 residues. The V gene end was trimmed by 8 bases and the J gene end by 4 bases; junction bases not matched to a gene: 0. Germline lookup yields CDR1 LNHDA and CDR2 SQIVND (reference sequence).

The chain is built from TRBV28 and TRBJ1-5, with 7 nucleotides matching TRBD1. CDR1 MDHEN and CDR2 SYDVKM come from the germline V gene. The CDR3 is made up of 16 amino acids. J lost 9 bases, V lost 3 bases, and 14 bases had no gene match. The CDR3 DNA reads as TGTGCCAGCAGTTTTTACCGGGACAGTTCGTGGCGGCCCCAGCATTTT. Translated, it gives CASSFYRDSSWRPQHF.

The chain employs TRBV5-1 and TRBJ1-1; D might be TRBD1 (6 bases). Germline-derived CDR1 and CDR2 are SGHRS and YFSETQ. The germline V and J ends were trimmed by 2 bases and 4 bases, with 18 bases remaining between them. This CDR3 is 16 amino acids long. In DNA, the CDR3 is TGCGCCAGCAGCTTAGAACAGGGTGTTCGGGGCACTGAAGCTTTCTTT. Its protein is CASSLEQGVRGTEAFF.

The rearrangement uses TRBV18 and TRBJ1-5; 8 bases agree with TRBD1. The junction had 6 bases not matched to a gene; V was cut back by 4 bases and J by 4 bases. CDR3 length: 15 amino acids. CDR1 KGHSH and CDR2 LQKENI come from the germline V gene. The CDR3 is CASSLDRGRNQPQHF. The CDR3 DNA reads as TGTGCCAGCTCACTAGACAGGGGTAGAAATCAGCCCCAGCATTTT.

The chain couples TRBV5-6 to TRBJ2-5; 11 nucleotides agree with TRBD1. Germline CDR1 is SGHDT and CDR2 is YYEEEE. The CDR3 consists of 16 residues. With V trimmed by 5 bases and J by 4 bases, 10 bases remained unmatched. The CDR3 here is CASSRDRGLVSETQYF. The CDR3, as DNA: TGTGCCAGCAGTCGGGACAGGGGGTTGGTATCAGAGACCCAGTACTTC.

The chain carries TRBV9 and TRBJ1-1; tentatively, D is TRBD1 (6 bases). The CDR3 runs to 14 residues. V shed 2 bases and J shed 1 base, with 9 bases lying between them. CDR1 SGDLS and CDR2 YYNGEE come from the germline V gene. This chain's CDR3 is CASSVQGSNTEAFF. The CDR3 DNA is TGTGCCAGCAGCGTCCAGGGGTCGAACACTGAAGCTTTCTTT.

The rearrangement joins TRBV28 to TRBJ1-2, with a tentative D call TRBD1 (5 bases). The germline CDR1 and CDR2 sequences are MDHEN and SYDVKM. V lost 6 bases to trimming and J lost 4 bases, with 21 bases between them. There are 16 residues in the CDR3. CDR3 amino acids: CASSFIGVGRVYGYTF. The CDR3 DNA reads as TGTGCCAGCAGCTTTATAGGGGTAGGGAGGGTCTATGGCTACACCTTC.

J is TRBJ2-3 and V is TRBV18, with D maybe TRBD1 (5 bases). Per the germline V gene, CDR1 is KGHSH and CDR2 is LQKENI. Between the trimmed V and J ends, which lost 6 bases and 1 base, there was a span of 23 bases. The CDR3 extends over 18 amino acids. The CDR3 here is CASSPSLGQTTGTDTQYF. CDR3 in DNA: TGTGCCAGCTCGCCTTCGCTGGGGCAGACAACGGGCACAGATACGCAGTATTTT.